One sample yielded the 8 T cell receptor beta chains listed below, sequenced in a study of metastatic and nonmetastatic thyroid tumors. Ahead of thyroid surgery, no patient had received treatment of any kind. From the PCR reads, TCRdb re-called clones with MiXCR. This sample yields some 22,000 clones, of which around 21% are seen a single time; 13% belongs to the top ten. Material for sequencing was blood. These receptor sequences come from a male donor with papillary thyroid cancer or a benign thyroid nodule (not recorded which). Some clones in this sample may be carry-over from other donors' samples.

There are many counts of this clone. V gene TRBV9 combines with J gene TRBJ1-2, with D hard to call. Germline CDR1 reads SGDLS; CDR2 reads YYNGEE. The ends were cut back, 4 bases at V and 0 bases at J, with 10 bases in the middle. There are 14 residues in the CDR3. The CDR3 spells CASSPNTANYGYTF. CDR3 nucleotides: TGTGCCAGCAGCCCTAACACCGCTAACTATGGCTACACCTTC.

The chain combines TRBV11-3 with TRBJ1-4; possible D gene TRBD1, 5 bases. The germline V gene has CDR1 SGHNT and CDR2 YENEEA. The CDR3 extends over 18 amino acids. The V end lost 5 bases, the J end lost 2 bases, and 21 bases lay between the germline ends. DNA of the CDR3: TGTGCCAGCAGCCCGACAAAATCAGGGATAACTACTAATGAAAAACTGTTTTTT. Translating gives CASSPTKSGITTNEKLFF.

This clone was detected many times. The chain has TRBV3-1 and TRBJ2-3, with 9 bases aligning to TRBD1. This CDR3 comprises 17 residues. Unmatched junction bases numbered 9, after V lost 3 bases and J lost 2 bases. The germline CDR1 and CDR2 sequences are LGHDT and YNNKEL (reference sequence). The CDR3 loop reads CASSQSAGQGLTDTQYF. Here the CDR3 DNA reads TGTGCCAGCAGCCAGTCGGCGGGACAGGGACTCACAGATACGCAGTATTTT.

The chain couples TRBV7-8 to TRBJ2-1; D gene ambiguous. With 5 bases removed from V and 0 bases from J, the gap between germline ends came to 11 bases. Germline CDR1 and CDR2: SGHVS and FQNEAQ. The CDR3 sequence is 15 residues long. The CDR3 region has the DNA TGTGCCAGCAGCCCCCTTTGGGACTCCTACAATGAGCAGTTCTTC. Translation: CASSPLWDSYNEQFF.

This clone was seen a few times. The gene calls are TRBV28 and TRBJ2-7; weak D call: TRBD2 (6 bases). This CDR3 spans 18 amino acids. V shed 2 bases and J shed 4 bases, with 24 bases lying between them. The V gene's germline CDR1 is MDHEN and CDR2 SYDVKM. The CDR3 DNA reads TGTGCCAGCAGTTTACGGTTCTATGGGGGGTCAAGTGGATACGAGCAGTACTTC. This gives the protein CASSLRFYGGSSGYEQYF.

This clone was picked up many times. V gene TRBV20-1 combines with J gene TRBJ1-6, with 7 positions matching TRBD1. V dropped 5 bases and J dropped 0; count of bases not matched to a gene: 7. The CDR3 totals 16 residues. Germline CDR1 and CDR2: DFQATT and SNEGSKA (reference sequence). This CDR3 reads CSAFTGASSYNSPLHF. Here the CDR3 DNA reads TGCAGTGCTTTCACAGGGGCAAGCTCCTATAATTCACCCCTCCACTTT.

This clone appeared many times. A read error may explain this, as a much larger clone is one base away. V is TRBV9 and J is TRBJ2-1; 13 nucleotides agree with TRBD2. The CDR3 is 16 amino acids. From germline, CDR1 is SGDLS and CDR2 YYNGEE. The V gene end was trimmed by 4 bases and the J gene end by 8 bases; junction bases not matched to a gene: 9. The chain's CDR3 is CASSPRTSGSQDEQFF. CDR3 coding DNA: TGTGCCAGCAGCCCCCGGACTAGCGGGAGTCAGGATGAGCAGTTCTTC.

A few counts support this clone. The chain recombines TRBV2 with TRBJ2-1; 10 bases fit TRBD2. This CDR3 has 15 residues. J was trimmed by 9 bases and V by 2 bases; bases with no gene match: 7. Germline loops: CDR1 SNHLY, CDR2 FYNNEI. CDR3 bases: TGTGCCAGCAGTGAAAGCCTAGCGGGAGAAAGTGAGCAGTTCTTC. This gives the protein CASSESLAGESEQFF.